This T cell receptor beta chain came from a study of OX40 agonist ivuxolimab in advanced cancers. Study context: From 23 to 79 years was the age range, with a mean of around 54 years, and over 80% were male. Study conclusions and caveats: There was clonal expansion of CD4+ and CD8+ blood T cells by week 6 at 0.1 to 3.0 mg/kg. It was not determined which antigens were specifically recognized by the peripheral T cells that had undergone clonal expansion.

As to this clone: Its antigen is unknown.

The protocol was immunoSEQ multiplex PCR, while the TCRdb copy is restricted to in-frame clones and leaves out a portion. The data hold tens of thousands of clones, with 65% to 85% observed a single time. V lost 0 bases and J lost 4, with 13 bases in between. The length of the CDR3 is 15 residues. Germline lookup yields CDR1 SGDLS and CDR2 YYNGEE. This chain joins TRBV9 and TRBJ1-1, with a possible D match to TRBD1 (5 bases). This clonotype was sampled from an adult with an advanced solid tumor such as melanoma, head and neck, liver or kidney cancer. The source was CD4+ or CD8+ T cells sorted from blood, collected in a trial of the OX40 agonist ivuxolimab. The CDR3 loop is CASSVDGAPITEAFF. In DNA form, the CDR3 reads TGTGCCAGCAGCGTAGACGGGGCGCCAATCACTGAAGCTTTCTTT. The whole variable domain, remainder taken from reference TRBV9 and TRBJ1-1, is DSGVTQTPKHLITATGQRVTLRCSPRSGDLSVYWYQQSLDQGLQFLIQYYNGEERAKGNILERFSAQQFPDLHSELNLSSLELGDSALYFCASSVDGAPITEAFFGQGTRLTVV.